Listed here are 5 T cell receptor beta chains from one sample, sequenced in a study of blood T cell repertoires in COVID-19. The table came from immunoSEQ multiplex PCR; TCRdb's copy has only in-frame clones and leaves some out. Of under 150,000 clones in the sample, roughly 83% were seen once. The source material was peripheral blood. The receptors here all came from a man aged 55-75 years with acute or convalescent COVID-19.

The V call is TRBV28, the J call TRBJ2-7, with TRBD1 as a possible D gene (5 bases). The CDR3 sequence is 14 residues long. Trimming stripped 2 bases from V and 1 base from J, with 9 bases between. Per the germline V gene, CDR1 is MDHEN and CDR2 is SYDVKM. The chain's CDR3 is CASSLPSGSYEQYF. CDR3 nucleotide sequence: TGTGCCAGCAGTTTACCTTCAGGGTCCTACGAGCAGTACTTC.

This clone was seen a handful of times. V usage is TRBV5-1 and J usage is TRBJ2-2; D might be TRBD2 (6 bases). CDR3 size: 15 residues. Trimming took 3 bases from V and 6 from J, leaving 15 bases between them. Per the germline V gene, CDR1 is SGHRS and CDR2 is YFSETQ. For the CDR3, the DNA is TGCGCCAGCAGCTCCTTGGAGCGGGTTGCCGGGGAGCTGTTTTTT. This gives the protein CASSSLERVAGELFF. The full variable domain, rest sourced from reference TRBV5-1 and TRBJ2-2, is KAGVTQTPRYLIKTRGQQVTLSCSPISGHRSVSWYQQTPGQGLQFLFEYFSETQRNKGNFPGRFSGRQFSNSRSEMNVSTLELGDSALYLCASSSLERVAGELFFGEGSRLTVL.

CDR3 nucleotide sequence: TGTGCCAGCAGTTTAGCGCTGGCTACGCAGTATTTT. Translated, it gives CASSLALATQYF. The gene calls are TRBV12-3 or TRBV12-4 and TRBJ2-3, with unresolved D. V lost 0 bases and J lost 8, with 6 bases in between. The CDR3 contains 12 residues.

V and J are TRBV19 and TRBJ2-1; tentative D call: TRBD1 (5 bases). The V end lost 3 bases, the J end lost 7 bases, and 13 bases lay between the germline ends. CDR3 size: 14 residues. Germline V CDR1 and CDR2: LNHDA, SQIVND (reference sequence). The CDR3, as DNA: TGTGCCAGTAGTATTTTGCAGGGAAGGAATGAGCAGTTCTTC. Translation gives CASSILQGRNEQFF.

This clone was observed once. As DNA, the CDR3 is TGTGCCAGCAGCCAGTCCGGGACAGGAGTTTATGGCTACACCTTC. Translated: CASSQSGTGVYGYTF. This chain joins TRBV3-1 (or the pseudogene TRBV3-2) and TRBJ1-2; 8 bases are a match to TRBD1. The CDR3 extends over 15 amino acids. From germline, CDR1 is LGHDT and CDR2 YNNKEL (reference sequence). V lost 3 bases to trimming and J lost 5 bases; unmatched junction nucleotides: 8.